This TCR beta chain was recorded in a study of molecular identifiers for immune sequencing clone quantification. Findings and limits, study-wide: It was shown that clones above 20 RNA copies held over 98% of effector molecules, but under 1% in naive cells.

Naive CD8 T cells were sorted, and the gate applied was CD8+CD4-CCR7+CD45RA+. About this clonotype: Its antigen is not identified.

TCRdb called the PCR reads again in MiXCR, with one record for every CDR3 protein. This table has around 320,000 distinct CDR3 sequences, 24% appearing once. Trimming cost V 2 bases and J 3 bases; bases outside gene matches: 10. The CDR3 contains 15 residues. Germline V lookup: CDR1 GTSNPN, CDR2 SVGIG (reference sequence). This TCR was sampled from a human donor in good health. Some libraries in this study had Jurkat cell RNA spiked in. This sequence joins TRBV30 and TRBJ2-7; 7 bases agree with TRBD1. Sequenced sample: naive CD8+ T cells from blood, with Jurkat cell RNA spiked in. Subset here: FACS-sorted CD8+CD4-CCR7+CD45RA+ naive T cells. In nucleotides, the CDR3 is TGTGCCTGGAGTACGACGACAGGGAGAGACTACGAGCAGTACTTC. Protein sequence: CAWSTTTGRDYEQYF.